The rows below give T cell receptor beta chains drawn from one sample of a study of blood T cells in healthy people across ages. TCRdb re-called the 5' RACE reads with MiXCR, one entry per CDR3 protein. The sample carries 1.5 million to 2 million distinct CDR3 sequences, under 30% recorded once. Sequencing was carried out using blood. The origin of the receptors is a woman in her twenties or thirties in good health. Both conserved end residues are part of each CDR3. The order of the fields is V gene, D gene, J gene, CDR3 length, clone size, CDR3 DNA, CDR3 protein. A D gene is named only where the DNA matches it firmly. A clone size is listed for some rows: how often the clone was seen (once, few, many), or a class if it is expanded.

>TRBV29-1|TRBD2|TRBJ2-1|16|few
TGCAGCGTTGCCTCATTAGCGGGGAGCTCCTACAATGAGCAGTTCTTC
CSVASLAGSSYNEQFF
>TRBV11-2|TRBD2|TRBJ2-1|17|few
TGTGCCAGCGGAGTAGCGGGGGTTCGTGTTGGATACAATGAGCAGTTCTTC
CASGVAGVRVGYNEQFF
>TRBV27|TRBD1|TRBJ1-1|12|few
TGTGCCAGCAGTCCACGGACAGGGGGAGCTTTCTTT
CASSPRTGGAFF
>TRBV28|-|TRBJ2-1|14|-
TGTGCCAGCAGTTTATTGTGGGATCGCAATGAGCAGTTCTTC
CASSLLWDRNEQFF
>TRBV12-3/TRBV12-4|-|TRBJ2-7|15|-
TGTGCCAGCAGTTTTCAGGGAGACTCTTCCTACGAGCAGTACTTC
CASSFQGDSSYEQYF
>TRBV6-6|TRBD1|TRBJ1-5|14|-
TGTGCCAGCAGGGGGGGACAGATCAATCAGCCCCAGCATTTT
CASRGGQINQPQHF
>TRBV9|TRBD2|TRBJ2-1|13|-
TGTGCCAGCAGGGGGACTAGCGGGGATAAGCAGTTCTTC
CASRGTSGDKQFF
>TRBV4-1|-|TRBJ2-7|12|-
TGCGCCAGCCAGACCCGGGGCAATGAGCAGTACTTC
CASQTRGNEQYF
>TRBV11-2|TRBD1|TRBJ1-2|14|few
TGTGCCAACAGCTCGTACAACAGGGGAGGAGGCTACACCTTC
CANSSYNRGGGYTF
>TRBV5-1|-|TRBJ1-2|17|few
TGCGCCAGCAGCTTAAACGCCGGATCTTCAACAAACTATGGCTACACCTTC
CASSLNAGSSTNYGYTF
>TRBV10-3|-|TRBJ2-7|14|-
TGTGCCATCAGTGACCCCGGGGCTAGTATGACACAGTACTTC
CAISDPGASMTQYF
>TRBV12-3/TRBV12-4|-|TRBJ1-4|14|-
TGTGCCAGCAGCATGACAGCGACAAATGAAAAACTGTTTTTT
CASSMTATNEKLFF
>TRBV6-5|-|TRBJ1-1|13|-
TGTGCCAGCAGCCGGGCCGGGAGGACTGAAGCTTTCTTT
CASSRAGRTEAFF
>TRBV20-1|TRBD2|TRBJ2-1|14|many
TGCAGTGCTAGAACTAGCGGGGGCCACAATGAGCAGTTCTTC
CSARTSGGHNEQFF
>TRBV20-1|TRBD2|TRBJ2-5|16|few
TGCAGTGCCAGAGCGGGGACTAGCGGGAGTGGAGAGACCCAGTACTTC
CSARAGTSGSGETQYF
>TRBV9|-|TRBJ2-7|15|many
TGTGCCAGCAGCGCCGGGGAAGGGCCCCCCTACGAGCAGTACTTC
CASSAGEGPPYEQYF
>TRBV20-1|-|TRBJ2-7|14|-
TGCAGTGCAGTTAAAGGAGGTTGGGGGGTCGAGCAGTACTTC
CSAVKGGWGVEQYF
>TRBV9|-|TRBJ1-1|16|few
TGTGCCAGCAGCGTAGGGGGGGGAGGCAGGGACACTGAAGCTTTCTTT
CASSVGGGGRDTEAFF
>TRBV6-5|-|TRBJ2-3|14|once
TGTGCCAGCAGTCCCACACATGGCACAGATACGCAGTATTTT
CASSPTHGTDTQYF
>TRBV4-1|-|TRBJ2-3|12|-
TGCGCCAGCAGCCCGGGACCCCTAGCGCAGTATTTT
CASSPGPLAQYF
>TRBV10-3|TRBD1|TRBJ1-1|18|-
TGTGCCATCAGTGAGAAACCGGGACAGGAGTCAACCAACACTGAAGCTTTCTTT
CAISEKPGQESTNTEAFF
>TRBV2|-|TRBJ2-7|15|few
TGTGCCAGCAGTGAGGGTACGGGAGCGATCTACGAGCAGTACTTC
CASSEGTGAIYEQYF
>TRBV2|-|TRBJ2-5|13|-
TGTGCCAGCAGCTTAACAAGGCAAGAGGCCCAGTACTTC
CASSLTRQEAQYF
>TRBV12-3/TRBV12-4|TRBD1|TRBJ2-7|15|few
TGTGCCAGCAGCCAAGGGGGGACAGGGAGACACGAGCAGTACTTC
CASSQGGTGRHEQYF
>TRBV28|-|TRBJ1-5|14|-
TGTGCCGGCAGTTTGGTTCTGGGTGGGGAGGCCCAGCATTTT
CAGSLVLGGEAQHF